This T cell receptor beta chain was identified during a study of blood T cell repertoires in COVID-19. CDR3 length: 16 residues. Trimming at V came to 4 bases and at J to 2 bases, leaving 6 bases not matched to a gene. The germline V gene encodes CDR1 SGDLS and CDR2 YYNGEE. Here immunoSEQ multiplex PCR was the method, and the copy in TCRdb shows in-frame clones only, minus some. Altogether approximately 130,000 clones are present, around 87% being singletons, with the ten largest covering approximately 20%. The clonotype comes from a woman aged 45-65 years who had recovered from COVID-19. Sequencing was performed on peripheral blood. The chain employs TRBV9 and TRBJ2-1; 10 bases are a match to TRBD1. The CDR3 loop is CASSPSGTGAYNEQFF. CDR3 DNA sequence: TGTGCCAGCAGCCCATCCGGGACAGGGGCCTACAATGAGCAGTTCTTC.